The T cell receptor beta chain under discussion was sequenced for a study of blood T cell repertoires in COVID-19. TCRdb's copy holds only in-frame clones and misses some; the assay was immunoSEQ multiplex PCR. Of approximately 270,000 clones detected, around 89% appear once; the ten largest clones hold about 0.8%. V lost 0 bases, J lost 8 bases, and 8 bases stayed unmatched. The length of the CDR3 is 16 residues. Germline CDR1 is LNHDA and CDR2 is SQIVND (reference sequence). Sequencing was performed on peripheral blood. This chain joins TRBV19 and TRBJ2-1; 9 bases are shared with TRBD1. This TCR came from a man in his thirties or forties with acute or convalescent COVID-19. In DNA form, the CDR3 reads TGTGCCAGTAGTATAGATCTCGGGACAGGGATCGATGAGCAGTTCTTC. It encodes CASSIDLGTGIDEQFF.